The rows below give T cell receptor beta chains drawn from one sample of a study of spatial heterogeneity in lung cancer. TCRdb itself ran the 5' RACE reads through MiXCR, one entry per CDR3 protein. Among some 87,000 distinct CDR3 sequences, around 8.6% were seen once, and the ten largest hold less than 9%. Sample: PBMCs, taken at surgery. The receptors here all came from a male donor with early-stage non-small cell lung cancer. Both conserved end residues are part of each CDR3. D genes are given only for firm matches. Only part of the rows carry a size: once, few, many, or a class if the clone is expanded.

TRBJ2-5 TRBD1 TRBV28 many TGTGCCAGCACCGTGACAGGGGAGACCCAGTACTTC CASTVTGETQYF
TRBJ2-3 - TRBV29-1 many TGCAGCGTCGCAAGGGGCACAGATACGCAGTATTTT CSVARGTDTQYF
TRBJ2-5 - TRBV20-1 - TGCAGTGCTCAACGGGGGTTTCCGTACCAAGAGACCCAGTACTTC CSAQRGFPYQETQYF
TRBJ2-5 - TRBV29-1 - TGCAGCGTTGAAGCCGCCGACGAGACCCAGTACTTC CSVEAADETQYF
TRBJ2-5 - TRBV12-3/TRBV12-4 many TGTGCCAGCAGTCCCGGGGAGGACGGTCTGACCCAGTACTTC CASSPGEDGLTQYF
TRBJ2-5 - TRBV20-1 many TGCAGTGCTAGATCGGGGACTTCAAAACAAGAGACCCAGTACTTC CSARSGTSKQETQYF
TRBJ2-7 - TRBV24-1 many TGTGCCACCAGTGGATTCCGAGAGCGCCCAGTCTCCTACGAGCAGTACTTC CATSGFRERPVSYEQYF
TRBJ2-7 - TRBV11-1 - TGTGCCAGCAGCTTAGATGGCTACTCCTACGAGCAGTACTTC CASSLDGYSYEQYF
TRBJ1-1 TRBD1 TRBV5-6 few TGTGCCAGCAGCTTACAGGGGGCAGACACTGAAGCTTTCTTT CASSLQGADTEAFF
TRBJ2-5 TRBD1 TRBV7-9 many TGTGCCAGCAGCCCACAGACAGGGGGCCAAGAGACCCAGTACTTC CASSPQTGGQETQYF
TRBJ1-1 - TRBV4-2 few TGTGCCAGCAGCCCAGAAAGATTTCCGAACACTGAAGCTTTCTTT CASSPERFPNTEAFF
TRBJ2-7 TRBD1 TRBV7-8 few TGTGCCAGCAGCTTACCCGGGACAGGGGGTCCCTACGAGCAGTACTTC CASSLPGTGGPYEQYF
TRBJ2-1 TRBD2 TRBV10-3 many TGTGCCATCAGCGGACTAGCGGATACCTACAATGAGCAGTTCTTC CAISGLADTYNEQFF
TRBJ2-4 - TRBV18 many TGTGCCAGCTCACGACGGGAGCAGGGGCTAGCCAAAAACATTCAGTACTTC CASSRREQGLAKNIQYF
TRBJ2-1 TRBD1 TRBV20-1 many TGCAGTGCAGGGGCGGGACAGGGTATCGGTGAGCAGTTCTTC CSAGAGQGIGEQFF
TRBJ2-1 - TRBV11-2 many TGTGCCAGCAGCTTCGCGGGACAGAGCTCCTACAATGAGCAGTTCTTC CASSFAGQSSYNEQFF
TRBJ2-7 TRBD1 TRBV29-1 few TGCAGCGCCCGGACAGGGAGTTCCTACGAGCAGTACTTC CSARTGSSYEQYF
TRBJ2-1 TRBD2 TRBV7-8 many TGTGCCAGCAGCTTAGGCCTAGCGGGTGGTAATGAGCAGTTCTTC CASSLGLAGGNEQFF
TRBJ1-5 - TRBV5-8 - TGTGCCAGCAGTTACAACCAAAGACAGAGCAATCAGCCCCAGCATTTT CASSYNQRQSNQPQHF
TRBJ2-7 - TRBV28 many TGTGCCAGCATCCATGCCGGACAGTCAGGCTTCGAGCAGTACTTC CASIHAGQSGFEQYF
TRBJ2-3 - TRBV6-6 once TGTGCCAGCACCCTGGAGCGAAGGGGGGCTGGGGATACGCAGTATTTT CASTLERRGAGDTQYF
TRBJ1-1 - TRBV27 - TGTGCCAGCAGCCCCCGGGCTACGAACACTGAAGCTTTCTTT CASSPRATNTEAFF
TRBJ2-7 - TRBV6-2/TRBV6-3 few TGTGCCAGCAGTAACTCCTGGACGGGCCCCTACGAGCAGTACTTC CASSNSWTGPYEQYF
TRBJ2-2 - TRBV6-1 few TGTGCCAGCAGTGAACACAACAAGAACACCGGGGAGCTGTTTTTT CASSEHNKNTGELFF
TRBJ1-2 - TRBV4-2 few TGTGCCAGCAGCCAAATGGGCCAGGCCCCGGGCTATGGCTACACCTTC CASSQMGQAPGYGYTF
TRBJ2-2 TRBD2 TRBV24-1 many TGTGCCACCAGTGACCCGACTAGCGGGGGAGAGGAGCTGTTTTTT CATSDPTSGGEELFF
TRBJ2-2 - TRBV10-3 - TGTGCCATCAGCGAAGGACAGAACACCGGGGAGCTGTTTTTT CAISEGQNTGELFF
TRBJ1-1 - TRBV27 many TGTGCCAGCAGTCCTCAGGGGAAATACACTGAAGCTTTCTTT CASSPQGKYTEAFF
TRBJ2-5 TRBD2 TRBV29-1 many TGCAGCGTTGAAGATCGGGCTAGCGGTGCTCAAGAGACCCAGTACTTC CSVEDRASGAQETQYF
TRBJ1-4 - TRBV28 - TGTGCCAGCAGTACCCGACAGAGTGGGTATGAAAAACTGTTTTTT CASSTRQSGYEKLFF
TRBJ2-3 - TRBV29-1 many TGCAGCGTTGAAGATGGAAAGGATACGCAGTATTTT CSVEDGKDTQYF
TRBJ2-7 TRBD2 TRBV20-1 many TGCAGTGCTGGGAGCATAGCGGGAGAAGTAGGATCCGAGCAGTACTTC CSAGSIAGEVGSEQYF
TRBJ2-7 - TRBV20-1 - TGCAGTGCTAGGGAGGTGCAGTACTTC CSAREVQYF
TRBJ1-1 - TRBV28 many TGTGCCAGCAGTTCGGCAGGAAACACTGAAGCTTTCTTT CASSSAGNTEAFF
TRBJ1-3 - TRBV5-1 - TGCGCCAGCAGCTATACCGGGCCTAGCTCTGGAAACACCATATATTTT CASSYTGPSSGNTIYF
TRBJ2-3 TRBD2 TRBV20-1 many TGCAGTGCTAGAGGCTGGACTAGCGGGAGTTCTGGGTCAGATACGCAGTATTTT CSARGWTSGSSGSDTQYF
TRBJ1-1 - TRBV29-1 few TGCAGCTCATGGGGGACCGACGAGAAAGCTTTCTTT CSSWGTDEKAFF